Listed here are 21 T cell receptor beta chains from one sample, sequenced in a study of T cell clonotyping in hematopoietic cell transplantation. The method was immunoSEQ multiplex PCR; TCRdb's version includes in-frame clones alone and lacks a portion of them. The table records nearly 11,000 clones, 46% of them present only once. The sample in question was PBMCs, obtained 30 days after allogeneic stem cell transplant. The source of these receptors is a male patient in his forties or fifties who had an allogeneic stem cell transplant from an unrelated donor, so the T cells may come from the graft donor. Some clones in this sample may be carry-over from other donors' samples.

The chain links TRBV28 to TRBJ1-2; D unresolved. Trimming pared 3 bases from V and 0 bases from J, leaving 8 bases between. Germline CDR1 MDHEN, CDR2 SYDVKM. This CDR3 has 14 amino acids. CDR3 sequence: CASSFFETNYGYTF. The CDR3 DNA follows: TGTGCCAGCAGTTTTTTCGAGACTAACTATGGCTACACCTTC.

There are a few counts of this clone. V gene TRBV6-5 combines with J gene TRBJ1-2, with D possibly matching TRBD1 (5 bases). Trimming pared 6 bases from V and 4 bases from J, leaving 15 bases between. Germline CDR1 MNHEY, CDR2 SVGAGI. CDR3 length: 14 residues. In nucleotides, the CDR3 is TGTGCCAGCAGCCTCAGGGAAGGTGGCTATGGCTACACCTTC. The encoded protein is CASSLREGGYGYTF.

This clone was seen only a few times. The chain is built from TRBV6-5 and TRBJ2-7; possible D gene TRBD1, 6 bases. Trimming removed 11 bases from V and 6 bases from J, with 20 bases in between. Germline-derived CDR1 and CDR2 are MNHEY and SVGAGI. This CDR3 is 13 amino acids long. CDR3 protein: CAARAGESGEQYF. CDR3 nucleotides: TGTGCCGCCAGGGCAGGGGAGAGCGGCGAGCAGTACTTC.

In nucleotides, the CDR3 is TGCAGCGCAGAGGGACAGGGAAGGAATGGCTACACCTTC. This gives the protein CSAEGQGRNGYTF. This chain uses TRBV29-1 with TRBJ1-2; 9 nucleotides agree with TRBD1. The trim removed 7 bases at V and 6 bases at J, leaving 9 bases unmatched. The CDR3 contains 13 residues. CDR1 is SQVTM and CDR2 is ANQGSEA in the germline V gene.

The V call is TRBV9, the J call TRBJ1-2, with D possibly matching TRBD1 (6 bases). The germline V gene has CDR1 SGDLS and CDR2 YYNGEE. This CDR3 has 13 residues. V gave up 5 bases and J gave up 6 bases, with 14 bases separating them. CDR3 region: CASSQGHFDGYTF. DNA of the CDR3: TGTGCCAGCAGTCAGGGACATTTTGATGGCTACACCTTC.

The DNA for the CDR3 is TGTGCCAGCAGCGTAGCCGGGACAGGGAGGGTAGATACGCAGTATTTT. Amino acid sequence: CASSVAGTGRVDTQYF. The chain carries TRBV9 and TRBJ2-3, with 9 bases matching TRBD1. Germline V gives CDR1 SGDLS, CDR2 YYNGEE. The ends lost 0 bases at V and 5 bases at J; junction bases unmatched: 7. This CDR3 contains 16 residues.

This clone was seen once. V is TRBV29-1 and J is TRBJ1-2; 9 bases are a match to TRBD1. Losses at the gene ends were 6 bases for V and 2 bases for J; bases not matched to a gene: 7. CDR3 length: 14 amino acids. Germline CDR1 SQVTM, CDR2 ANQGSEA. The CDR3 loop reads CSVGQGRINYGYTF. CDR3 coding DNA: TGCAGCGTGGGACAGGGACGTATAAACTATGGCTACACCTTC.

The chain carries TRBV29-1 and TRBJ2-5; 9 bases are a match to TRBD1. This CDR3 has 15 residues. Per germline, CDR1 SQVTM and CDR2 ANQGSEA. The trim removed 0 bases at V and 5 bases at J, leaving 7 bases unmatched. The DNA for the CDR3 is TGCAGCGTTGAAGATGGGGACAGGGTTTTTGAGACCCAGTACTTC. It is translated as CSVEDGDRVFETQYF.

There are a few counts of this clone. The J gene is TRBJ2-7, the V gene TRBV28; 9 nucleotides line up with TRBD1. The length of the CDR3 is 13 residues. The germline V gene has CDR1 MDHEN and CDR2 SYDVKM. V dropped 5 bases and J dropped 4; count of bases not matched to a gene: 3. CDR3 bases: TGTGCCAGCAGTATCGGACAGGGGTACGAGCAGTACTTC. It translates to CASSIGQGYEQYF.

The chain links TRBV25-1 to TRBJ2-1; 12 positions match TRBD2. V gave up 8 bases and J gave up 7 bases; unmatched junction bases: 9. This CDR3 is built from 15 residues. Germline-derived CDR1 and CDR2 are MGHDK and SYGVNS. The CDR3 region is CASSLPTSGRNEQFF. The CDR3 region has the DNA TGTGCCAGCTCCCTCCCGACTAGCGGGAGAAATGAGCAGTTCTTC.

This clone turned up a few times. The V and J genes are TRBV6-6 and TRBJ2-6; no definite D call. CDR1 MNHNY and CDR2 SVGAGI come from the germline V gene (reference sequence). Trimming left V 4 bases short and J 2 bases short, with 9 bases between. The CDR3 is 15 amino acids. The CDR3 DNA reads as TGTGCCAGCAGTTTTGTACTGGCTGGGGCCAACGTCCTGACTTTC. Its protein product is CASSFVLAGANVLTF.

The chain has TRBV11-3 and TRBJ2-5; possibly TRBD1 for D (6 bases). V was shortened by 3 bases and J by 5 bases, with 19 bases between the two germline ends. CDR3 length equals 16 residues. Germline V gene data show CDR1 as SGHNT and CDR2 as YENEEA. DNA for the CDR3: TGTGCCAGCAGCTTGGCAGGGGCTTCCTCGGGCGAGACCCAGTACTTC. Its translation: CASSLAGASSGETQYF.

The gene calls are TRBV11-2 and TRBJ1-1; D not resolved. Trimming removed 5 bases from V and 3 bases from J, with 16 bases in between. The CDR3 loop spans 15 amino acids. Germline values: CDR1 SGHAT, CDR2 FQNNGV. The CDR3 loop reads CASSGALGGYTEAFF. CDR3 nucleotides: TGTGCCAGCAGCGGAGCTCTTGGCGGGTACACTGAAGCTTTCTTT.

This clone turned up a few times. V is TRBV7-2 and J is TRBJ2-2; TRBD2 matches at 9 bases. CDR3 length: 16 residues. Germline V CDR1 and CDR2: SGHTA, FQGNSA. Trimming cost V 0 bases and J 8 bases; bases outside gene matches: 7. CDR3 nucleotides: TGTGCCAGCAGCTTAGCGTGGCGGGAGGGCCTGGGGGAGCTGTTTTTT. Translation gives CASSLAWREGLGELFF.

CDR3 DNA: TGTGCCAGCAGTTCCCCCGGCGGCGGGACCCCCTACGAGCAGTACTTC. Protein sequence: CASSSPGGGTPYEQYF. The chain combines TRBV28 with TRBJ2-7; weak D call: TRBD2 (6 bases). The CDR3 sequence is 16 residues long. Trimming removed 4 bases from V and 2 bases from J, with 18 bases in between. Looked up from germline, CDR1 is MDHEN and CDR2 is SYDVKM. Drawing the rest from reference TRBV28 and TRBJ2-7, the complete variable domain is DVKVTQSSRYLVKRTGEKVFLECVQDMDHENMFWYRQDPGLGLRLIYFSYDVKMKEKGDIPEGYSVSREKKERFSLILESASTNQTSMYLCASSSPGGGTPYEQYFGPGTRLTVT.

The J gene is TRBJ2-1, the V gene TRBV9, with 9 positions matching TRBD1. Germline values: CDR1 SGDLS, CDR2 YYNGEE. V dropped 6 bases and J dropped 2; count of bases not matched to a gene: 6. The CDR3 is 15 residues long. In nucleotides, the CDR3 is TGTGCCAGCACTCCGGGACAGGGTCCCTACAATGAGCAGTTCTTC. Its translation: CASTPGQGPYNEQFF.

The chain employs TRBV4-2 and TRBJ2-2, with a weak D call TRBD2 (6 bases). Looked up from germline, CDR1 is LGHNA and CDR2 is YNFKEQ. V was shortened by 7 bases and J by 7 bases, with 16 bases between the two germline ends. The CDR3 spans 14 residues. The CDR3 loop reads CASKARTGGGELFF. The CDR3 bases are TGTGCCAGCAAGGCCCGAACCGGGGGCGGGGAGCTGTTTTTT.

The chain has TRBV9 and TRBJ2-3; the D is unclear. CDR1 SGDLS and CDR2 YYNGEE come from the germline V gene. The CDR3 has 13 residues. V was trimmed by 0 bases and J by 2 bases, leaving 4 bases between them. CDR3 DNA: TGTGCCAGCAGCGTAGAACACACAGATACGCAGTATTTT. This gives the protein CASSVEHTDTQYF. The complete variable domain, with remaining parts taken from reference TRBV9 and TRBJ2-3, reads DSGVTQTPKHLITATGQRVTLRCSPRSGDLSVYWYQQSLDQGLQFLIQYYNGEERAKGNILERFSAQQFPDLHSELNLSSLELGDSALYFCASSVEHTDTQYFGPGTRLTVL.

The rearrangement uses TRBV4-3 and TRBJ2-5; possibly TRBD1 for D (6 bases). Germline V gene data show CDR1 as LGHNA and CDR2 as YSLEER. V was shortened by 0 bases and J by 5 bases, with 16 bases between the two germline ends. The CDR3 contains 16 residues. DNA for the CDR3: TGCGCCAGCAGCCAAGATCGGACCCCAAGGGGGGAGACCCAGTACTTC. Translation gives CASSQDRTPRGETQYF.

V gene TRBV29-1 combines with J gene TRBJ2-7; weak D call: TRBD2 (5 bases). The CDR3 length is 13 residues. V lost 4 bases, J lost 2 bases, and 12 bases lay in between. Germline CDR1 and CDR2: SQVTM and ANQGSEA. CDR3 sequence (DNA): TGCAGCGTTGGTTCCGGGGAACCCTACGAGCAGTACTTC. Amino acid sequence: CSVGSGEPYEQYF.

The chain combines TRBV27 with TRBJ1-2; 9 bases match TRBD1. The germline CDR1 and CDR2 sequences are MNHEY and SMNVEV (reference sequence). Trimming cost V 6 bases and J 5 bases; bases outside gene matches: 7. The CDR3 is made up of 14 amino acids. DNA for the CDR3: TGTGCCAGCAGAGCACGGACAGGGGTATATGGCTACACCTTC. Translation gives CASRARTGVYGYTF.